A single sample is the source of the 8 T cell receptor beta chains below, sequenced in a study of blood T cell repertoires in COVID-19. The protocol was immunoSEQ multiplex PCR, while the TCRdb copy is restricted to in-frame clones and leaves out a portion. The table includes approximately 70,000 clones, about 81% detected once. Sequenced input: peripheral blood. Receptor source: a human donor in a cohort sampled during active COVID-19.

The rearrangement joins TRBV28 to TRBJ2-7, with 8 bases that match TRBD1. The germline V gene encodes CDR1 MDHEN and CDR2 SYDVKM. There are 11 residues in the CDR3. The junction had 6 bases not matched to a gene; V was cut back by 10 bases and J by 7 bases. CDR3 loop: CATHDRGEQYF. CDR3 nucleotides: TGTGCCACCCACGACAGGGGAGAGCAGTACTTC.

The gene calls are TRBV5-1 and TRBJ1-2; 7 nucleotides line up with TRBD1. This CDR3 is 17 amino acids long. V lost 2 bases to trimming and J lost 0 bases; unmatched junction nucleotides: 10. Germline V gene sequence: CDR1 SGHRS, CDR2 YFSETQ. The CDR3 coding sequence is TGCGCCAGCAGCTTTACGGGACAGCTGACCGCTAACTATGGCTACACCTTC. It codes for CASSFTGQLTANYGYTF.

The CDR3 DNA sequence: TGTGCCTGGAGTGGCGGGCATACAGATACGCAGTATTTT. This codes for CAWSGGHTDTQYF. This rearrangement joins TRBV30 to TRBJ2-3, with D possibly TRBD2 on 5 matching bases. The CDR3 totals 13 residues. Trimming left V 1 base short and J 3 bases short, with 8 bases between. Germline V gives CDR1 GTSNPN, CDR2 SVGIG (reference sequence).

The rearrangement links TRBV18 to TRBJ1-5, with D tentatively TRBD1 (5 bases). Per germline, CDR1 KGHSH and CDR2 LQKENI. The CDR3 extends over 15 amino acids. Trimming cost V 4 bases and J 5 bases, with 15 bases left between them. The CDR3 DNA follows: TGTGCCAGCTCACGGGGGGTCTCGGGGGATCAGCCCCAGCATTTT. It is translated as CASSRGVSGDQPQHF.

The V gene is TRBV6-6, the J gene TRBJ2-3, with 8 bases matching TRBD2. Germline CDR1 MNHNY, CDR2 SVGAGI (reference sequence). This CDR3 has 15 residues. Trimming at V came to 6 bases and at J to 3 bases, leaving 8 bases not matched to a gene. For the CDR3, the DNA is TGTGCCAGCAGAACTAGCGGAGGTTCGACAGATACGCAGTATTTT. Translated: CASRTSGGSTDTQYF.

V gene TRBV6-1 combines with J gene TRBJ2-7, with 8 bases lining up with TRBD1. The CDR3 is made up of 17 amino acids. Germline trimming cut 4 bases from V and 2 bases from J; bases unmatched to any gene: 13. In germline, CDR1 is MNHNS, CDR2 SASEGT. CDR3 DNA sequence: TGTGCCAGCAGTGTATGGGACAGGTCGAGGGGGCCCTACGAGCAGTACTTC. Its protein is CASSVWDRSRGPYEQYF.

The chain employs TRBV6-6 and TRBJ2-7, with 8 bases that match TRBD1. Germline V gives CDR1 MNHNY, CDR2 SVGAGI (reference sequence). V shed 4 bases, J shed 2 bases, and the junction held 7 bases outside the gene matches. CDR3 length equals 15 residues. Written as DNA, the CDR3 is TGTGCCAGCAGTTCCCCCGGGACAGGAACCTACGAGCAGTACTTC. Amino acids: CASSSPGTGTYEQYF.

The genes are TRBV13 and TRBJ2-7; 8 positions agree with TRBD1. With V trimmed by 5 bases and J by 1 base, 22 bases remained unmatched. Germline-derived CDR1 and CDR2 are PRHDT and FYEKMQ (reference sequence). The CDR3 runs to 20 residues. The CDR3 here is CASSLTSYWTGRSESYEQYF. Here the CDR3 DNA reads TGTGCCAGCAGCCTTACAAGCTATTGGACAGGGAGGAGCGAGTCCTACGAGCAGTACTTC.